The clone carrying this T cell receptor (beta chain) showed up many times. Its antigen is undetermined. The data stem from a study of glioma-infiltrating T cells. Study-wide points: Non-neoplastic patients had below-expected tissue-blood divergence, while all gliomas exceeded expectation. CDR3 overlap between tissue and blood was very small.

Trimming left V 5 bases short and J 4 bases short, with 15 bases between. Germline CDR1 and CDR2: MNHEY and SMNVEV (reference sequence). The CDR3 spans 15 residues. Amplification of TCR alpha and beta CDR3 regions from RNA used iRepertoire nested multiplex PCR. Input was roughly 100-450 ng of tissue mRNA or PBMC total RNA. Using its own MiXCR run on the multiplex PCR reads, TCRdb lists one record per CDR3 protein. The table lists 150,000 to 200,000 distinct CDR3 sequences, around 42% of them singletons. This clonotype was sampled from a human donor with low-grade glioma or glioblastoma, undergoing nonglioma brain surgery, or in good health (not recorded which). This chain connects TRBV27 to TRBJ2-1, with unresolved D. The sequenced sample consisted of glioma tissue, nonneoplastic brain tissue, or PBMCs (not recorded which). The CDR3 loop is CASSPPSAWYNEQFF. The CDR3 DNA sequence: TGTGCCAGCAGTCCCCCAAGCGCCTGGTACAATGAGCAGTTCTTC.